This passage covers 13 T cell receptor beta chains from one sample sequenced in a study of control samples from healthy donors and cancer patients. The assay was immunoSEQ multiplex PCR, and TCRdb's table has in-frame clones only and misses some. The sample holds 170,000 or so clones; nearly 90% are singletons and the top ten take over 1.1%. Sequencing used blood. These receptors came from a woman aged 45-65 years in good health.

The V and J genes are TRBV28 and TRBJ1-2; D is possibly TRBD1 (6 bases). In germline, CDR1 is MDHEN, CDR2 SYDVKM. This CDR3 region has 14 residues. Deletions cut 3 bases from V and 6 bases from J, with 14 bases between. CDR3 sequence reads: CASSFWGARNGYTF. The CDR3 DNA follows: TGTGCCAGCAGTTTTTGGGGGGCGAGGAATGGCTACACCTTC.

The CDR3 reads CASRTPGREQPQHF. In DNA, the CDR3 is TGTGCCAGTAGGACCCCAGGGAGGGAACAGCCCCAGCATTTT. This chain uses TRBV19 with TRBJ1-5; D may be TRBD1 (5 bases). This CDR3 is built from 14 residues. V lost 6 bases to trimming and J lost 7 bases, with 16 bases between them. Germline values: CDR1 LNHDA, CDR2 SQIVND (reference sequence).

The V and J genes are TRBV3-1 (or the pseudogene TRBV3-2) and TRBJ2-3; no reliable D call. V shed 4 bases and J shed 2 bases, with 13 bases lying between them. This CDR3 has 15 amino acids. Germline V lookup: CDR1 LGHDT, CDR2 YNNKEL (reference sequence). CDR3 sequence reads: CASSPSLLSTDTQYF. The CDR3 DNA reads as TGTGCCAGCAGCCCCAGCTTATTATCCACAGATACGCAGTATTTT.

The genes are TRBV10-1 and TRBJ1-6; D gene unclear. The CDR3 covers 15 residues. Germline CDR1 is WNHNN and CDR2 is SYGVQD (reference sequence). The germline V and J ends were trimmed by 3 bases and 9 bases, with 15 bases remaining between them. The CDR3 DNA follows: TGCGCCAGCAGTGACTCTATTTCACATGGTTCACCCCTCCACTTT. Encoded protein: CASSDSISHGSPLHF.

The chain links TRBV12-5 to TRBJ1-5; no firm D call. The germline V and J ends were trimmed by 1 base and 4 bases, with 5 bases remaining between them. CDR1 LGHNT and CDR2 FRNRAP come from the germline V gene. The CDR3 loop spans 13 amino acids. The CDR3 sequence: CASGLEENQPQHF. CDR3 DNA: TGTGCTAGTGGTTTGGAAGAGAATCAGCCCCAGCATTTT.

The rearrangement uses TRBV28 and TRBJ1-1; perhaps TRBD1 as D (5 bases). The CDR3 length is 15 residues. Trimming pared 4 bases from V and 3 bases from J, leaving 15 bases between. Looked up from germline, CDR1 is MDHEN and CDR2 is SYDVKM. The CDR3 protein is CASSSPSGGDTEAFF. CDR3 coding DNA: TGTGCCAGCAGTTCCCCTTCGGGGGGGGACACTGAAGCTTTCTTT.

The chain uses TRBV28 and TRBJ1-1; no firm D call. CDR1 is MDHEN, CDR2 SYDVKM, per germline. The ends were cut back, 3 bases at V and 5 bases at J, with 7 bases in the middle. CDR3 length equals 12 residues. The CDR3 DNA follows: TGTGCCAGCAGTTTGGAACGGACTGAAGCTTTCTTT. This encodes CASSLERTEAFF.

This chain links TRBV5-6 with TRBJ2-1; D is undetermined. The germline CDR1 and CDR2 sequences are SGHDT and YYEEEE. CDR3 length equals 12 residues. With 2 bases removed from V and 8 bases from J, the gap between germline ends came to 8 bases. The CDR3 DNA is TGTGCCAGCAGCTTCGGACCCGATGAGCAGTTCTTC. Translating it yields CASSFGPDEQFF.

The chain links TRBV7-2 to TRBJ2-1; tentative D call: TRBD2 (7 bases). V lost 1 base and J lost 0, with 10 bases in between. Germline V gene sequence: CDR1 SGHTA, CDR2 FQGNSA. This CDR3 contains 16 residues. DNA for the CDR3: TGTGCCAGCAGCTTAGGTGGGGGGGCCTCCTACAATGAGCAGTTCTTC. Its protein is CASSLGGGASYNEQFF.

The V gene is TRBV6-5, the J gene TRBJ2-1, with TRBD2 identical over 9 bases. Trimming cost V 2 bases and J 5 bases; bases outside gene matches: 1. From germline, CDR1 is MNHEY and CDR2 SVGAGI. The CDR3 has 14 amino acids. This CDR3 is CASSYGTSHNEQFF. In nucleotides, the CDR3 is TGTGCCAGCAGTTACGGGACTAGCCACAATGAGCAGTTCTTC.

The rearrangement links TRBV10-3 to TRBJ1-1; D is perhaps TRBD1 (5 bases). V was trimmed by 4 bases and J by 9 bases, leaving 15 bases between them. Germline-derived CDR1 and CDR2 are ENHRY and SYGVKD. CDR3 length equals 13 residues. The CDR3 protein is CAISGVRGDKAFF. The DNA of the CDR3 is TGTGCCATCAGTGGAGTGAGGGGAGATAAAGCTTTCTTT.

The chain carries TRBV4-3 and TRBJ2-7; no definite D call. With 0 bases removed from V and 0 bases from J, the gap between germline ends came to 9 bases. CDR1 and CDR2 (germline): LGHNA, YSLEER. This CDR3 has 15 residues. The CDR3 sequence: CASSQDVGSSYEQYF. CDR3 DNA: TGCGCCAGCAGCCAAGATGTCGGAAGCTCCTACGAGCAGTACTTC.

The V gene is TRBV4-3, the J gene TRBJ1-6, with D unclear. V was shortened by 1 base and J by 13 bases, with 17 bases between the two germline ends. CDR3 length: 15 residues. Germline CDR1 and CDR2: LGHNA and YSLEER. The CDR3 nucleotides read TGCGCCAGCAGCCAAGGGGGAATCCTTAATTTGCCCCTCCACTTT. Encoded protein: CASSQGGILNLPLHF.